This T cell receptor beta chain was recovered during a study of post-analysis software for immune sequencing data. Study-level findings and limits: Patients showed TRBV5-6, TRBV5-1 and TRBV20-1 among five TRBV segments more frequent than in controls.

The CDR3 has 16 amino acids. V lost 3 bases to trimming and J lost 5 bases, with 16 bases between them. Germline CDR1 and CDR2: KGHDR and SFDVKD. Remarks on this clonotype: Its matching antigen is unknown.

Presence of unique molecular identifiers characterized the TCR beta cDNA libraries. Each CDR3 protein is one row after TCRdb ran MiXCR on the PCR reads. The sample includes around 710,000 distinct CDR3 sequences, approximately 44% of them seen just once. The source is a girl aged 5-17 years with multiple sclerosis. V gene TRBV24-1 combines with J gene TRBJ2-1; the D gene is possibly TRBD1 (6 bases). Sample: blood. CDR3 region: CATSDPQGWGHNEQFF. CDR3 DNA sequence: TGTGCCACCAGTGATCCCCAGGGATGGGGGCACAATGAGCAGTTCTTC.